These 25 T cell receptor beta chains were all obtained from the same sample, sequenced in a study of PD-L1 blockade in urothelial cancer. Clones were read by immunoSEQ multiplex PCR, and TCRdb kept only the in-frame ones, dropping some. The sample comprises about 45,000 clones, more than 75% of which are singletons, and under 15% rests with the top ten. Time point noted: peripheral blood 6 weeks after treatment start. This material consisted of PBMCs, taken around atezolizumab (anti-PD-L1) treatment. These receptors all stem from a man aged 55 to 70 with urothelial cancer.

This rearrangement joins TRBV14 to TRBJ2-1, with TRBD2 identical over 8 bases. V gave up 2 bases and J gave up 5 bases; unmatched junction bases: 11. The CDR3 contains 17 residues. The germline V gene encodes CDR1 SGHDN and CDR2 FVKESK. The CDR3, as DNA: TGTGCCAGCAGCCAACCCAAGCTAGCGGGCAAAGACAATGAGCAGTTCTTC. Protein product: CASSQPKLAGKDNEQFF.

This clone was recorded only once. The chain carries TRBV4-1 and TRBJ1-6; 10 bases agree with TRBD1. Germline V lookup: CDR1 MGHRA, CDR2 YSYEKL. Germline trimming cut 2 bases from V and 7 bases from J; bases unmatched to any gene: 2. This CDR3 contains 15 residues. The CDR3 DNA sequence: TGCGCCAGCAGCCAACGGGACAGGGGAAATTCACCCCTCCACTTT. Amino acid sequence: CASSQRDRGNSPLHF.

This sequence joins TRBV19 and TRBJ2-1, with D possibly being TRBD2 (7 bases). Trimming pared 4 bases from V and 6 bases from J, leaving 13 bases between. Germline V gene lookup returns CDR1 LNHDA and CDR2 SQIVND (reference sequence). The CDR3 is made up of 14 amino acids. The DNA for the CDR3 is TGTGCCAGTAGTACCATAGGGGGGGCCAATGAGCAGTTCTTC. Amino acid sequence: CASSTIGGANEQFF. Variable domain in full (rest from reference TRBV19 and TRBJ2-1): DGGITQSPKYLFRKEGQNVTLSCEQNLNHDAMYWYRQDPGQGLRLIYYSQIVNDFQKGDIAEGYSVSREKKESFPLTVTSAQKNPTAFYLCASSTIGGANEQFFGPGTRLTVL.

This clone showed up just a few times. The J gene is TRBJ2-7, the V gene TRBV28; 9 bases map to TRBD2. The germline CDR1 and CDR2 sequences are MDHEN and SYDVKM. The CDR3 is 15 amino acids. Unmatched junction bases numbered 3, after V lost 2 bases and J lost 1 base. CDR3 bases: TGTGCCAGCAGTTTAGTCAGCGGGAGGTCCTACGAGCAGTACTTC. It yields the protein CASSLVSGRSYEQYF.

Only a few counts were recorded for this clone. The chain joins TRBV7-9 to TRBJ1-5; TRBD1 is a possible D gene (5 bases). Germline V gives CDR1 SEHNR, CDR2 FQNEAQ (reference sequence). V was clipped by 0 bases and J by 5 bases, with 11 bases between them. The CDR3 runs to 15 residues. CDR3 nucleotides: TGTGCCAGCAGCTTAGCGGATGCGGGGGATCAGCCCCAGCATTTT. Its translation is CASSLADAGDQPQHF.

V is TRBV6-1 and J is TRBJ2-1; TRBD2 matches 8 bases. CDR3 length: 15 amino acids. Trimming took 6 bases from V and 7 from J; bases not matched to a gene: 11. Germline V lookup: CDR1 MNHNS, CDR2 SASEGT. CDR3 loop: CASSPIIAGSNEQFF. CDR3 nucleotides: TGTGCCAGCAGCCCAATAATAGCGGGGTCGAATGAGCAGTTCTTC.

This chain connects TRBV2 to TRBJ2-3, with 7 bases matching TRBD2. The CDR3 contains 15 residues. After removal of 2 bases from V and 7 bases from J, the junction contained 9 bases not matched to a gene. Per germline, CDR1 SNHLY and CDR2 FYNNEI. The CDR3 here is CASSEWASGRNTQYF. For the CDR3, the DNA is TGTGCCAGCAGTGAATGGGCTAGCGGCAGGAATACGCAGTATTTT. The full variable domain, its missing parts supplied by reference TRBV2 and TRBJ2-3, is EPEVTQTPSHQVTQMGQEVILRCVPISNHLYFYWYRQILGQKVEFLVSFYNNEISEKSEIFDDQFSVERPDGSNFTLKIRSTKLEDSAMYFCASSEWASGRNTQYFGPGTRLTVL.

This clone was counted a single time. The chain uses TRBV19 and TRBJ1-5, with TRBD1 matching 7 bases. The CDR3 sequence is 15 residues long. With V trimmed by 5 bases and J by 10 bases, 14 bases remained unmatched. Germline CDR1 is LNHDA and CDR2 is SQIVND (reference sequence). CDR3 DNA sequence: TGTGCCAGTAGTCACCGGGACAGATTGGTAGCCCCCCAGCATTTT. Translation: CASSHRDRLVAPQHF.

A note on this clone: Other DNA sequences within the sample encode an identical CDR3. The genes are TRBV5-1 and TRBJ2-3; the D is unclear. The germline V and J ends were trimmed by 0 bases and 2 bases, with 13 bases remaining between them. The germline gives CDR1 SGHRS, CDR2 YFSETQ. The CDR3 covers 16 residues. The DNA of the CDR3 is TGCGCCAGCAGCTTGGGATCTACAGCCATCACAGATACGCAGTATTTT. Its protein is CASSLGSTAITDTQYF.

This clone has a single count. V gene TRBV5-4 combines with J gene TRBJ2-3; 9 nucleotides agree with TRBD1. CDR3 length: 18 residues. The germline gives CDR1 SGHNT, CDR2 YYREEE (reference sequence). The V and J ends lost 0 bases and 1 base, in that order; junction bases with no gene match: 9. Written as DNA, the CDR3 is TGTGCCAGCAGCTTGGGGGGGACAGGGAGACGAGGCACAGATACGCAGTATTTT. Translating it yields CASSLGGTGRRGTDTQYF.

This rearrangement joins TRBV28 to TRBJ2-7, with D perhaps matching TRBD1 (6 bases). V was pared by 6 bases and J by 6 bases, with 15 bases between. Germline lookup yields CDR1 MDHEN and CDR2 SYDVKM. The CDR3 consists of 13 residues. DNA for the CDR3: TGTGCCAGCAGCCCACAGGGCTTCGGCGAGCAGTACTTC. Its protein is CASSPQGFGEQYF.

By sample share, this clone is medium-sized. V and J are TRBV6-1 and TRBJ1-1; D unresolved. Per the germline V gene, CDR1 is MNHNS and CDR2 is SASEGT. This CDR3 spans 12 amino acids. Trimming shortened V by 6 bases and J by 5 bases, and 10 bases separated the two germline ends. Here the CDR3 DNA reads TGTGCCAGCAGCGTGGGAGAAACTGAAGCTTTCTTT. Amino acids: CASSVGETEAFF.

The chain couples TRBV19 to TRBJ1-1; tentative D call: TRBD1 (5 bases). This CDR3 is 15 amino acids long. Trimming pared 5 bases from V and 2 bases from J, leaving 15 bases between. Per the germline V gene, CDR1 is LNHDA and CDR2 is SQIVND (reference sequence). The CDR3 here is CASSPFIDSNTEAFF. In nucleotides, the CDR3 is TGTGCCAGTAGTCCCTTTATAGACAGCAACACTGAAGCTTTCTTT. The entire variable domain, with the rest obtained from reference TRBV19 and TRBJ1-1, is as follows: DGGITQSPKYLFRKEGQNVTLSCEQNLNHDAMYWYRQDPGQGLRLIYYSQIVNDFQKGDIAEGYSVSREKKESFPLTVTSAQKNPTAFYLCASSPFIDSNTEAFFGQGTRLTVV.

The chain couples TRBV5-5 to TRBJ2-1; D is unclear. This CDR3 has 11 residues. Trimming left V 2 bases short and J 10 bases short, with 7 bases between. Germline assignment: CDR1 SGHKS and CDR2 YYEKEE (reference sequence). CDR3 sequence (DNA): TGTGCCAGCAGCTTTATGGCAGAGCAGTTCTTC. Amino acids: CASSFMAEQFF.

The genes are TRBV7-9 and TRBJ2-3; 10 nucleotides line up with TRBD2. The CDR3 has 16 residues. Germline V gene sequence: CDR1 SEHNR, CDR2 FQNEAQ (reference sequence). V gave up 5 bases and J gave up 4 bases; unmatched junction bases: 9. The CDR3 nucleotides are TGTGCCAGCAGCCTTCTTAGCGGGGGGCTCCCAGATACGCAGTATTTT. The encoded protein is CASSLLSGGLPDTQYF.

V and J are TRBV2 and TRBJ1-2, with D perhaps matching TRBD1 (6 bases). CDR1 SNHLY and CDR2 FYNNEI come from the germline V gene. This CDR3 spans 13 amino acids. The V end lost 1 base, the J end lost 5 bases, and 8 bases lay between the germline ends. CDR3: CASSEGQGYGYTF. The DNA for the CDR3 is TGTGCCAGCAGTGAAGGGCAGGGGTATGGCTACACCTTC.

This chain connects TRBV5-4 to TRBJ2-7, with TRBD2 matching 14 bases. CDR1 SGHNT and CDR2 YYREEE come from the germline V gene (reference sequence). Trimming at V came to 4 bases and at J to 4 bases, leaving 19 bases not matched to a gene. The CDR3 sequence is 20 residues long. The CDR3 loop reads CASSPGAGTSGREATYEQYF. The CDR3 bases are TGTGCCAGCAGCCCAGGCGCCGGGACTAGCGGGAGAGAGGCAACTTACGAGCAGTACTTC. Using reference TRBV5-4 and TRBJ2-7 for the parts outside the CDR3, the full variable domain is ETGVTQSPTHLIKTRGQQVTLRCSSQSGHNTVSWYQQALGQGPQFIFQYYREEENGRGNFPPRFSGLQFPNYSSELNVNALELDDSALYLCASSPGAGTSGREATYEQYFGPGTRLTVT.

The V and J genes are TRBV5-1 and TRBJ2-7, with 8 bases identical to TRBD2. Germline V gene sequence: CDR1 SGHRS, CDR2 YFSETQ. V trimming: 0 bases; J trimming: 7 bases; junction bases outside the gene matches: 6. This CDR3 has 14 amino acids. In DNA form, the CDR3 reads TGCGCCAGCAGCTTGGAGAGCGGGAGTGAGGAGCAGTACTTC. Its translation is CASSLESGSEEQYF.

This clone was detected a few times. The chain carries TRBV6-5 and TRBJ1-6; no clear D gene. The CDR3 contains 12 residues. V was pared by 10 bases and J by 6 bases, with 10 bases between. Germline V gene data show CDR1 as MNHEY and CDR2 as SVGAGI. The CDR3 bases are TGTGCCACCGGGAACGTTAATTCACCCCTCCACTTT. Amino acids: CATGNVNSPLHF.

The rearrangement uses TRBV28 and TRBJ1-6; D gene ambiguous. Trimming took 3 bases from V and 7 from J, leaving 10 bases between them. The CDR3 loop spans 14 amino acids. Germline V CDR1 and CDR2: MDHEN, SYDVKM. The CDR3 region is CASSFQSRNSPLHF. The CDR3 DNA reads as TGTGCCAGCAGTTTCCAGTCTCGAAATTCACCCCTCCACTTT.

This chain's CDR3 is CASSLSGGRNTGELFF. CDR3 DNA sequence: TGTGCCAGCAGCCTTAGCGGGGGGAGGAACACCGGGGAGCTGTTTTTT. The chain recombines TRBV6-6 with TRBJ2-2; 10 bases are shared with TRBD2. Germline V CDR1 and CDR2: MNHNY, SVGAGI (reference sequence). V lost 6 bases, J lost 1 base, and 5 bases stayed unmatched. The CDR3 is made up of 16 amino acids.

The rearrangement links TRBV29-1 to TRBJ1-1; possibly TRBD1 for D (6 bases). Germline V gives CDR1 SQVTM, CDR2 ANQGSEA. This CDR3 has 13 amino acids. The ends were cut back, 4 bases at V and 5 bases at J, with 14 bases in the middle. The CDR3 bases are TGCAGCGTTGGAACCAGGGGCTGGACTGAAGCTTTCTTT. The encoded protein is CSVGTRGWTEAFF. The full variable domain, rest sourced from reference TRBV29-1 and TRBJ1-1, is SAVISQKPSRDICQRGTSLTIQCQVDSQVTMMFWYRQQPGQSLTLIATANQGSEATYESGFVIDKFPISRPNLTFSTLTVSNMSPEDSSIYLCSVGTRGWTEAFFGQGTRLTVV.

The V gene is TRBV28, the J gene TRBJ1-1; TRBD1 matches 9 bases. The CDR3 spans 16 residues. After removal of 8 bases from V and 1 base from J, the junction contained 11 bases not matched to a gene. Germline V gene lookup returns CDR1 MDHEN and CDR2 SYDVKM. The CDR3 sequence is CASLGWTGVGNTEAFF. The CDR3 region has the DNA TGTGCCAGCCTAGGATGGACAGGGGTGGGGAACACTGAAGCTTTCTTT.

This chain links TRBV15 with TRBJ1-2; 9 bases match TRBD1. Germline V gene sequence: CDR1 LNHNV, CDR2 YYDKDF (reference sequence). There are 15 residues in the CDR3. After removal of 6 bases from V and 3 bases from J, the junction contained 8 bases not matched to a gene. CDR3 DNA: TGTGCCACCAGACCGGACAGGGGAGCTGACTATGGCTACACCTTC. It is translated as CATRPDRGADYGYTF.

V and J are TRBV4-2 and TRBJ2-1; 7 bases fit TRBD1. Germline CDR1 reads LGHNA; CDR2 reads YNFKEQ. The CDR3 covers 15 residues. V shed 4 bases, J shed 3 bases, and the junction held 6 bases outside the gene matches. CDR3 loop: CASSPGTVNYNEQFF. CDR3 nucleotides: TGTGCCAGCAGCCCCGGGACAGTCAACTACAATGAGCAGTTCTTC.